Sequencing of this TCR beta chain was carried out in a study of CD8 T cells in ankylosing spondylitis. This clonotype was seen at least ten times. Its matching antigen is unknown. The germline CDR1 and CDR2 sequences are SGHVS and FQNEAQ. The CDR3 has 14 residues. V gave up 0 bases and J gave up 4 bases, with 6 bases separating them. General study points: The study looked at matched synovial fluid samples from ankylosing spondylitis patients. Disease-linked clones were reported to be significantly enriched there. Characteristic, it appeared, of ankylosing spondylitis blood was a TCR beta motif of about eight highly homologous variants. Disease-associated clones were CD8+ and fairly uncommon in peripheral blood.

Generation of TCR beta libraries employed quantitative 5'-RACE incorporating molecular barcodes. In TCRdb, the 5' RACE reads were re-called with MiXCR into one record per CDR3 protein. Among 200,000 to 300,000 distinct CDR3 sequences, approximately 8% were seen once, and the ten largest hold approximately 5%. The chain employs TRBV7-8 and TRBJ2-2, with a possible D match to TRBD2 (6 bases). This TCR was sampled from a female donor with ankylosing spondylitis or in good health (not recorded which). What was sequenced was blood, either unsorted or a sorted T cell fraction (not recorded which). The CDR3 sequence: CASSLARGTGELFF. CDR3 DNA: TGTGCCAGCAGCTTAGCGCGGGGCACCGGGGAGCTGTTTTTT.